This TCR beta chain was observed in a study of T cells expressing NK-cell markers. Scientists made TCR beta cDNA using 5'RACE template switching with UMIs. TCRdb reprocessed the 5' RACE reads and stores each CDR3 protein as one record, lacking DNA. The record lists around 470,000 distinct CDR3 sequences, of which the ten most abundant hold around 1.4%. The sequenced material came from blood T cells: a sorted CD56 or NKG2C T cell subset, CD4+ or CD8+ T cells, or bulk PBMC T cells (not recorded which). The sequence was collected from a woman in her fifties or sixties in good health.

CDR3: CSARGRVNTEAFF. The V and J genes are TRBV29-1 and TRBJ1-1; as DNA is missing, the TRBD1 call by TCRdb cannot be tested. This CDR3 spans 13 amino acids. Per the germline V gene, CDR1 is SQVTM and CDR2 is ANQGSEA.